This T cell receptor (beta chain) was captured by sequencing in a study of blood T cells in healthy people across ages. Points from the study as a whole: Age showed a roughly linear inverse relationship with TCR beta diversity per million T cells.

With a J-beta primer mix and a sample-barcoded 5' primer, a second PCR ran 7 to 11 cycles. A template-switch adaptor with 12 random nucleotides tagged each cDNA molecule. From the 5' RACE reads, TCRdb called clonotypes with MiXCR, one entry per CDR3 protein. The profile shows around 620,000 distinct CDR3 sequences, about 25% of them singletons. This clonotype came up a few times. What it binds is not known. Germline CDR1 reads DFQATT; CDR2 reads SNEGSKA (reference sequence). The ends were cut back, 3 bases at V and 2 bases at J, with 7 bases in the middle. There are 13 residues in the CDR3. The sample was blood. The sequence was collected from a woman aged 65 to 85 in good health. The V and J genes are TRBV20-1 and TRBJ1-4; D remains ambiguous. CDR3 coding DNA: TGCAGTGCTAGTGCGCGGACTAATGAAAAACTGTTTTTT. Amino acid sequence: CSASARTNEKLFF.